A selection of T cell receptor beta chains follows, all from one sample in a study of T-cell memory formation after mild COVID-19. One entry per CDR3 protein results from TCRdb running MiXCR on the 5' RACE reads. The sample yields just over 300,000 distinct CDR3 sequences, roughly 21% seen once. Sequences were obtained from PBMCs or a T cell subset sorted from them (not recorded which). These receptors came from a man aged 18-30 years who had mild COVID-19 (a few samples of this study predate the infection). Cell type and time point are not known. CDR3s include the opening cysteine and the closing phenylalanine or tryptophan. Each record gives: J gene, clone size, V gene, D gene, CDR3 protein, CDR3 DNA. A D gene is named only where the DNA matches it firmly. Clone size appears in some rows only: once, few, many, or a class for an expanded clone.

j_call: TRBJ1-2
clone_size: -
v_call: TRBV9
d_call: TRBD1
cdr3_aa: CASSGAGTGGVDGYTF
cdr3_nt: TGTGCCAGCAGCGGCGCCGGGACAGGGGGCGTGGATGGCTACACCTTC

j_call: TRBJ1-2
clone_size: -
v_call: TRBV4-3
d_call: -
cdr3_aa: CASSQDPFGGWDVRTF
cdr3_nt: TGCGCCAGCAGCCAAGATCCCTTCGGTGGGTGGGACGTTCGCACCTTC

j_call: TRBJ2-2
clone_size: -
v_call: TRBV3-1
d_call: TRBD1
cdr3_aa: CASSGTSRGQFPGELFF
cdr3_nt: TGTGCCAGCAGCGGGACAAGCAGGGGACAGTTCCCCGGGGAGCTGTTTTTT

j_call: TRBJ1-6
clone_size: few
v_call: TRBV14
d_call: TRBD1
cdr3_aa: CASSHPGQPNNSPLHF
cdr3_nt: TGTGCCAGCAGCCATCCGGGACAGCCGAATAATTCACCCCTCCACTTT

j_call: TRBJ2-3
clone_size: -
v_call: TRBV24-1
d_call: TRBD2
cdr3_aa: CATTGTSGGAGTDTQYF
cdr3_nt: TGTGCCACCACAGGGACTAGCGGGGGGGCTGGCACAGATACGCAGTATTTT

j_call: TRBJ2-3
clone_size: -
v_call: TRBV11-3
d_call: -
cdr3_aa: CASSPLASTDTQYF
cdr3_nt: TGTGCCAGCAGCCCCTTGGCGAGCACAGATACGCAGTATTTT

j_call: TRBJ2-3
clone_size: few
v_call: TRBV28
d_call: -
cdr3_aa: CASSVDPDTQYF
cdr3_nt: TGTGCCAGCAGTGTAGACCCAGATACGCAGTATTTT

j_call: TRBJ2-3
clone_size: -
v_call: TRBV20-1
d_call: -
cdr3_aa: CSASPSGDENPSTDTQYF
cdr3_nt: TGCAGTGCTAGCCCCTCAGGGGACGAGAACCCCAGCACAGATACGCAGTATTTT

j_call: TRBJ2-2
clone_size: few
v_call: TRBV7-3
d_call: -
cdr3_aa: CASSLNMNTGELFF
cdr3_nt: TGTGCCAGCAGCTTAAACATGAACACCGGGGAGCTGTTTTTT

j_call: TRBJ1-2
clone_size: -
v_call: TRBV5-1
d_call: -
cdr3_aa: CASSLGTGEGYGYTF
cdr3_nt: TGCGCCAGCAGCTTGGGCACAGGAGAAGGGTATGGCTACACCTTC